This T cell receptor beta chain emerged from a study of blood T cells in healthy people across ages. Study-wide findings and caveats: Comparison with aged donors showed that long-lived donors had more naive CD4+ cells and higher diversity.

The authors ran a second PCR of about 7 to 11 cycles using a sample-barcoded 5' primer and a J-beta primer mix. A template-switch adaptor with 12 random nucleotides tagged each cDNA molecule. Paired-end reads containing CDR3 totaled no fewer than 2.5 million for each sample. MiXCR, applied by TCRdb to the 5' RACE reads, yields one record per CDR3 protein. Among about 1.6 million distinct CDR3 sequences, 34% were seen once, and the ten largest hold 11%. The CDR3 spans 13 residues. V shed 7 bases and J 15 bases; nucleotides not matched to a gene: 11. CDR1 is MNHNY and CDR2 is SVGAGI in the germline V gene (reference sequence). This clonotype showed up just a few times. Its matching antigen is unknown. Donors gave ten milliliters of peripheral blood apiece.

Sequencing input: blood. This sequence originates from a woman in her twenties or thirties in good health. This chain joins TRBV6-6 and TRBJ2-4, with TRBD2 identical over 11 bases. The CDR3 loop reads CASNIDSGRASYF. In nucleotides, the CDR3 is TGTGCCAGCAATATAGATAGCGGGAGGGCCTCGTACTTC.